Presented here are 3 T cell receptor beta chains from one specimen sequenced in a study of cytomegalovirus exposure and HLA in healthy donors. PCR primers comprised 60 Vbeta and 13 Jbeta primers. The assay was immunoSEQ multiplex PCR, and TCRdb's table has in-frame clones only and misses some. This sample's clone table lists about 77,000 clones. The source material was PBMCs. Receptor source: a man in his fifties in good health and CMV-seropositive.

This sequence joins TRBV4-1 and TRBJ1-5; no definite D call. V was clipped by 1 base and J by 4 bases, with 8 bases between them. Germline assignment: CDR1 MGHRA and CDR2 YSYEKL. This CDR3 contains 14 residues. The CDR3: CASSQGTTNQPQHF. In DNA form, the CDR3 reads TGCGCCAGCAGCCAAGGGACTACTAATCAGCCCCAGCATTTT.

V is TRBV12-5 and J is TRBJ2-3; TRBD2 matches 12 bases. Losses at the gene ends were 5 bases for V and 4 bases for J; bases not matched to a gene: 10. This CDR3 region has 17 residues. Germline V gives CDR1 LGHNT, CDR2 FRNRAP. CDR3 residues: CASGLRLAGVGADTQYF. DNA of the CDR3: TGTGCTAGTGGTCTCCGACTAGCGGGAGTCGGGGCAGATACGCAGTATTTT. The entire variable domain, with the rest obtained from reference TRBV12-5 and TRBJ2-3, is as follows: DARVTQTPRHKVTEMGQEVTMRCQPILGHNTVFWYRQTMMQGLELLAYFRNRAPLDDSGMPKDRFSAEMPDATLATLKIQPSEPRDSAVYFCASGLRLAGVGADTQYFGPGTRLTVL.

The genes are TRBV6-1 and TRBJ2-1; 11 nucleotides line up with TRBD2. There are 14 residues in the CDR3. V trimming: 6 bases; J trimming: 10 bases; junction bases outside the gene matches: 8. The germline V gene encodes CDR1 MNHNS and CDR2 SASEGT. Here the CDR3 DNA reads TGTGCCAGCAGCTGGGGTCGACTAGCGGGGGAGCAGTTCTTC. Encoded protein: CASSWGRLAGEQFF.